Judged by abundance, the clone carrying this T cell receptor (beta chain) is medium-sized. Method: immunoSEQ multiplex PCR; TCRdb's copy keeps in-frame clones and lacks some. This sample has 60,000 to 90,000 clones; 87% occur once, and the top ten carry less than 8%. This specimen comes from a study of OX40 agonist ivuxolimab in advanced cancers. Peripheral blood came from all dose cohorts at three timepoints. The CDR3 extends over 13 amino acids. With 7 bases clipped from V and 1 base from J, the junction kept 6 bases outside the gene matches. Germline assignment: CDR1 SQVTM and CDR2 ANQGSEA. The source is an adult with an advanced solid tumor such as melanoma, head and neck, liver or kidney cancer. The chain employs TRBV29-1 and TRBJ1-1, with 7 bases aligning to TRBD1. Here the sequenced sample was CD4+ or CD8+ T cells sorted from blood, taken in a trial of the OX40 agonist ivuxolimab. CDR3 coding DNA: TGCAGCGCCCTGGACAGGAAGAACACTGAAGCTTTCTTT. Residues: CSALDRKNTEAFF.